This T cell receptor beta chain was found in a study of blood T cell repertoires in COVID-19. On the study more broadly: Specimens from acute and convalescent COVID-19 originated in the United States, Italy and Spain. Sources were T cells, B-cell-depleted T cells, or PBMCs; the material itself was cDNA or gDNA.

V gave up 8 bases and J gave up 3 bases, with 13 bases separating them. Germline CDR1 reads SGHTA; CDR2 reads FQGTGA. The CDR3 spans 13 residues. As originally analysed: Reference gene primer amplification gave nucleated cell count estimates. Clones were sequenced by immunoSEQ multiplex PCR, and TCRdb holds only the in-frame ones, with some missing. The V and J calls and clone size are taken from that table; D and trimming were inferred from the DNA. In the table there are tens of thousands of clones, 75% to 90% of which are singletons. The chain combines TRBV7-3 with TRBJ1-1; D not resolved. This sequence was found in a woman of 80 years or more with COVID-19, enrolled during active disease. Material: peripheral blood. CDR3 residues: CASSTQIHTEAFF. In nucleotides, the CDR3 is TGTGCCAGCTCCACCCAGATACACACTGAAGCTTTCTTT.